The 24 T cell receptor beta chains below were found in one sample sequenced in a study of human T cells and chemical hapten exposure. Time point indicated: patch test 1, 2 weeks after DPC sensitization. Treatment in this sample: therapeutic diphenylcyclopropenone sensitization with weekly scalp DPC. The study extracted total RNA from unfractionated whole blood. TCRdb re-called the RACE reads through MiXCR, storing one row per CDR3 protein. The table records roughly 50,000 distinct CDR3 sequences, 11% of them present only once. The input for sequencing was whole blood, taken in connection with sensitization to the hapten diphenylcyclopropenone (DPC). The receptor set was obtained from a woman between 40 and 50 years old with alopecia areata. Some clones in this sample may be carry-over from other donors' samples.

This clonotype was seen ten or more times. This chain uses TRBV6-2 or TRBV6-3 with TRBJ2-7, with a tentative D call TRBD1 (7 bases). CDR1 is MNHEY, CDR2 SVGEGT, per germline. The V gene lost 4 bases and the J gene lost 3 bases, with 16 bases spanning the gap. The CDR3 extends over 15 amino acids. The CDR3 nucleotides read TGTGCCAGCAGTTTCGCGGGACAGAGGGACTACGAGCAGTACTTC. Translating gives CASSFAGQRDYEQYF.

The chain recombines TRBV11-2 with TRBJ2-1; D ambiguous. V was shortened by 2 bases and J by 6 bases, with 11 bases between the two germline ends. There are 14 residues in the CDR3. Germline CDR1 and CDR2: SGHAT and FQNNGV. The CDR3 sequence: CASSLRDPSNEQFF. The CDR3 DNA follows: TGTGCCAGCAGCTTACGAGACCCGTCCAATGAGCAGTTCTTC.

This clonotype turned up a few times. The rearrangement uses TRBV30 and TRBJ2-7, with a tentative D call TRBD2 (6 bases). Per germline, CDR1 GTSNPN and CDR2 SVGIG (reference sequence). The CDR3 loop spans 12 amino acids. Trimming cost V 1 base and J 6 bases, with 10 bases left between them. The CDR3 bases are TGTGCCTGGAGTGGGGCCGGGAGCGAGCAGTACTTC. It yields the protein CAWSGAGSEQYF.

In its sample, this clonotype was seen many times. This rearrangement joins TRBV4-3 to TRBJ2-1; 8 nucleotides line up with TRBD2. The length of the CDR3 is 15 residues. Per germline, CDR1 LGHNA and CDR2 YSLEER. Trimming removed 0 bases from V and 8 bases from J; junction bases left unmatched: 6. CDR3 sequence: CASSQDNGGADEQFF. The DNA for the CDR3 is TGCGCCAGCAGCCAAGATAACGGGGGGGCGGATGAGCAGTTCTTC.

Many counts were recorded for this clonotype. The rearrangement joins TRBV28 to TRBJ2-1, with D unresolved. Germline V gene lookup returns CDR1 MDHEN and CDR2 SYDVKM. The CDR3 extends over 11 amino acids. Between the trimmed V and J ends, which lost 4 bases and 5 bases, there was a span of 3 bases. CDR3 bases: TGTGCCAGCAGTTATAACAATGAGCAGTTCTTC. As protein: CASSYNNEQFF. Looking up the rest from reference TRBV28 and TRBJ2-1 gives the full variable domain: DVKVTQSSRYLVKRTGEKVFLECVQDMDHENMFWYRQDPGLGLRLIYFSYDVKMKEKGDIPEGYSVSREKKERFSLILESASTNQTSMYLCASSYNNEQFFGPGTRLTVL.

This chain connects TRBV5-1 to TRBJ2-1; D is uncertain. Germline V CDR1 and CDR2: SGHRS, YFSETQ. The CDR3 consists of 14 residues. Trimming shortened V by 2 bases and J by 8 bases, and 14 bases separated the two germline ends. CDR3: CASSFSTPVDEQFF. For the CDR3, the DNA is TGCGCCAGCAGCTTCAGCACTCCAGTAGATGAGCAGTTCTTC.

This clonotype was picked up a small number of times. This chain joins TRBV24-1 and TRBJ2-7, with D maybe TRBD1 (5 bases). CDR1 KGHDR and CDR2 SFDVKD come from the germline V gene. The V end lost 2 bases, the J end lost 5 bases, and 12 bases lay between the germline ends. This CDR3 spans 14 amino acids. CDR3 loop: CATSDSSRAHEQYF. CDR3 sequence (DNA): TGTGCCACCAGTGATTCATCCAGGGCCCACGAGCAGTACTTC.

The chain uses TRBV11-3 and TRBJ1-3; D is unclear. The CDR3 sequence is 15 residues long. Germline V gene sequence: CDR1 SGHNT, CDR2 YENEEA. Trimming took off 3 bases at V and 0 bases at J, with 9 bases between the two ends. CDR3 in amino acids: CASSFDSNSGNTIYF. In DNA, the CDR3 is TGTGCCAGCAGCTTCGACTCCAACTCTGGAAACACCATATATTTT.

In its sample, this clonotype was seen many times. The rearrangement uses TRBV20-1 and TRBJ2-1; 7 bases line up with TRBD2. Germline V lookup: CDR1 DFQATT, CDR2 SNEGSKA (reference sequence). CDR3 length equals 17 residues. V was clipped by 0 bases and J by 0 bases; unmatched bases: 8. DNA for the CDR3: TGCAGTGCTAGAGATTTAGGGCGGGGGAGCTCCTACAATGAGCAGTTCTTC. Protein: CSARDLGRGSSYNEQFF.

The gene calls are TRBV28 and TRBJ1-1; 7 bases are shared with TRBD1. This CDR3 has 19 residues. Germline CDR1 is MDHEN and CDR2 is SYDVKM. J was trimmed by 6 bases and V by 8 bases; bases with no gene match: 27. The CDR3 region is CASEPPSYRGRAGNAEAFF. In DNA, the CDR3 is TGTGCCAGCGAACCCCCCTCGTACAGGGGCAGAGCAGGCAACGCTGAAGCTTTCTTT.

J is TRBJ1-6 and V is TRBV12-3 or TRBV12-4, with D possibly matching TRBD1 (5 bases). The CDR3 length is 15 residues. Trimming removed 0 bases at V and 4 bases at J, with 7 bases between. In DNA form, the CDR3 reads TGTGCCAGCAGTTTAGCCGACAGATATAATTCACCCCTCCACTTT. Protein sequence: CASSLADRYNSPLHF.

In its sample, this clonotype is medium-sized. In DNA form, the CDR3 reads TGTGCCAGCAGCTTGACAGCGGGAACCTACGAGCAGTACTTC. Translation gives CASSLTAGTYEQYF. V usage is TRBV5-5 and J usage is TRBJ2-7; 7 bases match TRBD2. V gave up 1 base and J gave up 2 bases; unmatched junction bases: 3. The CDR3 totals 14 residues. Germline V gene data show CDR1 as SGHKS and CDR2 as YYEKEE (reference sequence).

This clonotype has ten or more counts. The V call is TRBV20-1, the J call TRBJ2-2; 8 positions agree with TRBD2. The length of the CDR3 is 13 residues. Germline V CDR1 and CDR2: DFQATT, SNEGSKA (reference sequence). With V trimmed by 3 bases and J by 3 bases, 0 bases remained unmatched. The CDR3 reads CSARTSDTGELFF. The CDR3 nucleotides read TGCAGTGCTAGGACTAGCGACACCGGGGAGCTGTTTTTT.

In the case of this clonotype: This CDR3 fails to terminate in the conserved phenylalanine or tryptophan, so it likely reflects a read error. The DNA is left out, because the CDR3 cannot be placed on it with certainty; the CDR3 is given as TCRdb lists it. The chain joins TRBV7-2 to TRBJ2-1; the DNA was not compared with TRBD1, the D call given in the table. The CDR3 has 13 residues if both end residues are counted. Looked up from germline, CDR1 is SGHTA and CDR2 is FQGNSA. The CDR3 here is CASSLAAGTDIAT.

This clonotype was seen many times. The V call is TRBV28, the J call TRBJ1-1; no definite D call. Trimming stripped 5 bases from V and 6 bases from J, with 16 bases between. Germline assignment: CDR1 MDHEN and CDR2 SYDVKM. CDR3 length: 14 residues. Here the CDR3 reads CASSLVGFEAEAFF. For the CDR3, the DNA is TGTGCCAGCAGTCTAGTCGGTTTTGAGGCTGAAGCTTTCTTT.

The J gene is TRBJ2-7, the V gene TRBV18, with 12 bases lining up with TRBD1. CDR3 length equals 15 residues. The V gene's germline CDR1 is KGHSH and CDR2 LQKENI. With 5 bases clipped from V and 7 bases from J, the junction kept 9 bases outside the gene matches. CDR3 bases: TGTGCCAGCTCATCTCCGGGACAGGGGGCGGAAGAGCAGTACTTC. It translates to CASSSPGQGAEEQYF.

The chain couples TRBV18 to TRBJ2-6, with D possibly being TRBD2 (7 bases). There are 17 residues in the CDR3. CDR1 and CDR2 from the germline V gene are KGHSH and LQKENI. Between the trimmed V and J ends, which lost 6 bases and 9 bases, there was a span of 24 bases. This CDR3 is CASSPRPPGGYDNVLTF. DNA for the CDR3: TGTGCCAGCTCCCCCAGGCCACCGGGGGGCTATGACAACGTCCTGACTTTC. The full variable domain, in which reference TRBV18 and TRBJ2-6 provide the parts outside the CDR3, is NAGVMQNPRHLVRRRGQEARLRCSPMKGHSHVYWYRQLPEEGLKFMVYLQKENIIDESGMPKERFSAEFPKEGPSILRIQQVVRGDSAAYFCASSPRPPGGYDNVLTFGAGSRLTVL.

The sample holds many counts of this clonotype. CDR3 sequence (DNA): TGTGCCAGCTCACCCGACAGTTTAACCTACAATGAGCAGTTCTTC. Translated, it gives CASSPDSLTYNEQFF. The chain has TRBV18 and TRBJ2-1; weak D call: TRBD1 (5 bases). This CDR3 has 15 amino acids. Germline V gives CDR1 KGHSH, CDR2 LQKENI. Between the trimmed V and J ends, which lost 3 bases and 2 bases, there was a span of 11 bases.

The V and J genes are TRBV28 and TRBJ2-7, with unresolved D. The CDR3 loop spans 14 amino acids. CDR1 is MDHEN, CDR2 SYDVKM, per germline. Trimming stripped 5 bases from V and 2 bases from J, with 13 bases between. The CDR3 reads CASSLAVRAYEQYV. CDR3 DNA: TGTGCCAGCAGTCTTGCGGTTCGGGCCTACGAGCAGTACGTC.

The genes are TRBV20-1 and TRBJ1-5, with D perhaps matching TRBD1 (5 bases). Germline V gene lookup returns CDR1 DFQATT and CDR2 SNEGSKA (reference sequence). V lost 7 bases, J lost 2 bases, and 9 bases lay in between. This CDR3 is 12 amino acids long. The CDR3 loop is CSGQGGNQPQHF. The CDR3 DNA sequence: TGCAGTGGGCAGGGAGGCAATCAGCCCCAGCATTTT.

The table lists this clonotype with many counts. The CDR3, as DNA: TGTGCCAGCAGCTTAGAATCCAGGGACGAGACCCAGTACTTC. As protein: CASSLESRDETQYF. The chain uses TRBV7-6 and TRBJ2-5, with D tentatively TRBD1 or TRBD2 (5 bases each). This CDR3 region has 14 residues. V lost 1 base and J lost 5, with 11 bases in between. CDR1 is SGHVS, CDR2 FNYEAQ, per germline.

The chain couples TRBV29-1 to TRBJ1-1, with TRBD1 as a possible D gene (6 bases). V was pared by 7 bases and J by 2 bases, with 17 bases between. The germline gives CDR1 SQVTM, CDR2 ANQGSEA. CDR3 length: 14 amino acids. In DNA form, the CDR3 reads TGCAGCGCACCAACGAGGGGGATAAACACTGAAGCTTTCTTT. Encoded protein: CSAPTRGINTEAFF.

In its sample, this clonotype was seen a few times. The rearrangement uses TRBV10-2 and TRBJ1-1; a possible D gene is TRBD1 (5 bases). The CDR3 is made up of 12 amino acids. Trimming removed 6 bases at V and 11 bases at J, with 16 bases between. The V gene's germline CDR1 is WSHSY and CDR2 SAAADI. The CDR3 bases are TGCGCCAGCAGCGAGGGAGGGGTACCCGCTTTCTTT. Translated: CASSEGGVPAFF.

The rearrangement links TRBV7-9 to TRBJ2-7; a possible D gene is TRBD1 (5 bases). The germline CDR1 and CDR2 sequences are SEHNR and FQNEAQ (reference sequence). This CDR3 is built from 13 residues. Trimming removed 5 bases from V and 6 bases from J, with 14 bases in between. CDR3 protein: CASSQGPALEQYF. The CDR3 bases are TGTGCCAGCAGCCAGGGCCCAGCTCTCGAGCAGTACTTC.